This T cell receptor (beta chain) appears in the sequencing data of a study of persistence of HIV-infected CD4 T cells. An overlapping HIV-1 Gag peptide pool stimulated these cells at 0.75 to 1 ug/peptide/mL. Memory cells lacking CD40L and CD69 with high CD45RO were sorted. Stimulated PBMCs had first been depleted of CD8+ T cells. The libraries were made with immunoSEQ version 4 in survey mode. The assay was immunoSEQ multiplex PCR, and TCRdb's table has in-frame clones only and misses some. The sample has about 36,000 clones, around 83% seen once. A word on this clone: The target antigen is unknown.

This clonotype was sampled from an adult with HIV. The donor label of this sample is uncertain. Material: cultured CD4+ T cells from PBMCs, obtained from a patient who received antiretroviral therapy.

For the CDR3, the DNA is TGTGCCAGCAGCGGCGGGGGCCACACAGATACGCAGTATTTT. Protein sequence: CASSGGGHTDTQYF. The chain employs TRBV9 and TRBJ2-3, with a tentative D call TRBD2 (7 bases). The V end was cut by 3 bases, the J end by 2 bases, with 10 bases between. Looked up from germline, CDR1 is SGDLS and CDR2 is YYNGEE. The CDR3 has 14 amino acids.